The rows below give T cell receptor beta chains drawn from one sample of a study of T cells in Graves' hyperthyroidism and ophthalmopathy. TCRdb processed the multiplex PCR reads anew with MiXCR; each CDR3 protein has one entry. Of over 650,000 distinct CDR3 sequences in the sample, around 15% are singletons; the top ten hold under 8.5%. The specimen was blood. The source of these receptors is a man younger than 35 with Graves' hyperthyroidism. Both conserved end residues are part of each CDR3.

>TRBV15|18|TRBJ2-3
CATSGALGTPLTTDTQYF
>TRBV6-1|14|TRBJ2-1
CASSEGVEYNEQFF
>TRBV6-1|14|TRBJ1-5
CASRGQVSNQPQHF
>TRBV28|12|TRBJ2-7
CASKAGGFEQYF
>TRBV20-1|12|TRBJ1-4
CGAPGYNEKLFF
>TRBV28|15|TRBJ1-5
CASSFIGNSNQPQHF
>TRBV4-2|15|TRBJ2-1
CASSQAAGGPDEQFF
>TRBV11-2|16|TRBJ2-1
CASSLDKAGTYNEQFF
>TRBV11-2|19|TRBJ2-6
CASSLGLEDRASGANVLTF
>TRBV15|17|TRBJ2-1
CATSGTKSGSSYNEQFF
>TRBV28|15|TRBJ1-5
CASSAPSKLNQPQHF
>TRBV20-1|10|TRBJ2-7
CSAREYEQYF